Listed below are T cell receptor beta chains from one sample, sequenced in a study of blood T cell repertoires in COVID-19. Some clones are missing from TCRdb's copy, which holds only in-frame ones; the method was immunoSEQ multiplex PCR. Counted here are about 240,000 clones, approximately 78% occurring once; the ten biggest clones make up about an eighth. The sample was peripheral blood. These TCRs come from a woman aged 55-69 years with active or convalescent COVID-19. CDR3s include the opening cysteine and the closing phenylalanine or tryptophan. A D gene is named only where the DNA matches it firmly. The listing skips clone size in some rows; elsewhere it reads once, few, many or a size class.

len: 13; j_gene: TRBJ2-2; v_gene: TRBV29-1; abundance: NA; d_gene: NA; CDR3nt: TGCAGCGTGGACAGTAAAGGAACCGGGGAGCTGTTTTTT; CDR3aa: CSVDSKGTGELFF
len: 15; j_gene: TRBJ1-3; v_gene: TRBV30; abundance: NA; d_gene: NA; CDR3nt: TGTGCCTGGAGTGTATTCGGCAGGGCTGGAAACACCATATATTTT; CDR3aa: CAWSVFGRAGNTIYF
len: 18; j_gene: TRBJ1-3; v_gene: TRBV2; abundance: NA; d_gene: TRBD1; CDR3nt: TGTGCCAGCAGGCCTATCCTCCCGGCCACAGGGGTTGGAAACACCATATATTTT; CDR3aa: CASRPILPATGVGNTIYF
len: 14; j_gene: TRBJ2-2; v_gene: TRBV7-2; abundance: NA; d_gene: TRBD1; CDR3nt: TGTGCCAGCCGCCTGACAGGGGATACCGGGGAGCTGTTTTTT; CDR3aa: CASRLTGDTGELFF
len: 13; j_gene: TRBJ1-2; v_gene: TRBV6-5; abundance: NA; d_gene: TRBD1; CDR3nt: TGTGCCAGCAGTTACGGACGGACAGGAGGCTACACCTTC; CDR3aa: CASSYGRTGGYTF
len: 14; j_gene: TRBJ1-1; v_gene: TRBV7-6; abundance: NA; d_gene: TRBD1; CDR3nt: TGTGCCAGCAGCCCGGACAGGACTGACACTGAAGCTTTCTTT; CDR3aa: CASSPDRTDTEAFF
len: 13; j_gene: TRBJ1-1; v_gene: TRBV7-2; abundance: NA; d_gene: NA; CDR3nt: TGTGCCAGCAGCCCACAACGGACTGGTGAAGCTTTCTTT; CDR3aa: CASSPQRTGEAFF
len: 16; j_gene: TRBJ1-6; v_gene: TRBV5-1; abundance: once; d_gene: TRBD1; CDR3nt: TGCGCCAGCACCCTGGGACAGGGGGCCGAGGATTCACCCCTCCACTTT; CDR3aa: CASTLGQGAEDSPLHF
len: 16; j_gene: TRBJ1-4; v_gene: TRBV7-6; abundance: NA; d_gene: TRBD1; CDR3nt: TGTGCCAGCAGCCCGGGGACAGGGGGGGCTAATGAAAAACTGTTTTTT; CDR3aa: CASSPGTGGANEKLFF
len: 15; j_gene: TRBJ2-7; v_gene: TRBV7-2; abundance: NA; d_gene: TRBD2; CDR3nt: TGTGCCAGCAGCTGGGGACCGGGACTAGCAGGCGAGCAGTACTTC; CDR3aa: CASSWGPGLAGEQYF
len: 16; j_gene: TRBJ1-1; v_gene: TRBV5-1; abundance: once; d_gene: TRBD1; CDR3nt: TGCGCCAGCAGCATAAACCCGGGACAGGGGGCTTCTGAAGCTTTCTTT; CDR3aa: CASSINPGQGASEAFF
len: 18; j_gene: TRBJ1-3; v_gene: TRBV7-8; abundance: NA; d_gene: NA; CDR3nt: TGTGCCAGCAGCTCCCAACCTCCAGGGGTAGGGAGCGGAAACACCATATATTTT; CDR3aa: CASSSQPPGVGSGNTIYF
len: 15; j_gene: TRBJ2-3; v_gene: TRBV7-6; abundance: NA; d_gene: TRBD2; CDR3nt: TGTGCCAGCAGCTTAGGGGGCGGGGGAACAGATACGCAGTATTTT; CDR3aa: CASSLGGGGTDTQYF
len: 15; j_gene: TRBJ1-3; v_gene: TRBV6-5; abundance: NA; d_gene: NA; CDR3nt: TGTGCCAGCACCTCAGGGGTAATCTCTGGAAACACCATATATTTT; CDR3aa: CASTSGVISGNTIYF
len: 13; j_gene: TRBJ2-5; v_gene: TRBV2; abundance: NA; d_gene: TRBD1; CDR3nt: TGTGCCAGCACCGGACAGGTTCAAGAGACCCAGTACTTC; CDR3aa: CASTGQVQETQYF
len: 17; j_gene: TRBJ2-3; v_gene: TRBV19; abundance: NA; d_gene: TRBD2; CDR3nt: TGTGCCAGTAGTCTCGACCCAAGCGGGGGTGTCACAGATACGCAGTATTTT; CDR3aa: CASSLDPSGGVTDTQYF
len: 13; j_gene: TRBJ1-1; v_gene: TRBV12-3/TRBV12-4; abundance: NA; d_gene: TRBD1; CDR3nt: TGTGCCAGCAGTTTCCCCGGGACAGGGTTGGCTTTCTTT; CDR3aa: CASSFPGTGLAFF
len: 15; j_gene: TRBJ1-4; v_gene: TRBV7-9; abundance: NA; d_gene: NA; CDR3nt: TGTGCCAGCAGCTTAGTTCGTTCAGCGAATGAAAAACTGTTTTTT; CDR3aa: CASSLVRSANEKLFF
len: 16; j_gene: TRBJ1-5; v_gene: TRBV18; abundance: NA; d_gene: TRBD1; CDR3nt: TGTGCCAGCTCACCAGGGACAGGCTGGGGCAATCAGCCCCAGCATTTT; CDR3aa: CASSPGTGWGNQPQHF
len: 16; j_gene: TRBJ1-6; v_gene: TRBV5-1; abundance: NA; d_gene: NA; CDR3nt: TGCGCCAGCAGCTTGCAATCGAGCTCCTATAATTCACCCCTCCACTTT; CDR3aa: CASSLQSSSYNSPLHF
len: 17; j_gene: TRBJ2-2; v_gene: TRBV6-2/TRBV6-3; abundance: NA; d_gene: NA; CDR3nt: TGTGCCAGCAGCCCTTCGGGGATCCCACTGAACACCGGGGAGCTGTTTTTT; CDR3aa: CASSPSGIPLNTGELFF
len: 17; j_gene: TRBJ1-3; v_gene: TRBV7-6; abundance: NA; d_gene: NA; CDR3nt: TGTGCCAGCAGCTTAGTCGACAGGTCCCCCTCTGGAAACACCATATATTTT; CDR3aa: CASSLVDRSPSGNTIYF
len: 11; j_gene: TRBJ2-5; v_gene: TRBV19; abundance: NA; d_gene: NA; CDR3nt: TGTGCCAGTAGTATCCGAGAGACCCAGTACTTC; CDR3aa: CASSIRETQYF
len: 12; j_gene: TRBJ1-5; v_gene: TRBV12-3/TRBV12-4; abundance: once; d_gene: NA; CDR3nt: TGTGCCAGCAGTGATAGGGGACAGCCCCAGCATTTT; CDR3aa: CASSDRGQPQHF
len: 13; j_gene: TRBJ1-1; v_gene: TRBV12-3/TRBV12-4; abundance: NA; d_gene: TRBD1; CDR3nt: TGTGCCAGCCGACAGGGGGCCGGAACTGAAGCTTTCTTT; CDR3aa: CASRQGAGTEAFF
len: 16; j_gene: TRBJ2-5; v_gene: TRBV5-5; abundance: NA; d_gene: TRBD1; CDR3nt: TGTGCCAGCAGCTTGGCCTGGGCAGGGGGCAGGGAGACCCAGTACTTC; CDR3aa: CASSLAWAGGRETQYF
len: 15; j_gene: TRBJ1-5; v_gene: TRBV27; abundance: NA; d_gene: TRBD1; CDR3nt: TGTGCCAGCAGTGCGGTGACAGGGGGTGATCAGCCCCAGCATTTT; CDR3aa: CASSAVTGGDQPQHF
len: 13; j_gene: TRBJ2-7; v_gene: TRBV29-1; abundance: NA; d_gene: TRBD1; CDR3nt: TGCAGCGTCCTAGGACAGGGTTTGGGAGAGCAGTACTTC; CDR3aa: CSVLGQGLGEQYF
len: 15; j_gene: TRBJ2-6; v_gene: TRBV5-1; abundance: few; d_gene: NA; CDR3nt: TGCGCCAGCAGCTTGGCAGGGGCTGGGGCCAACGTCCTGACTTTC; CDR3aa: CASSLAGAGANVLTF
len: 16; j_gene: TRBJ2-1; v_gene: TRBV19; abundance: NA; d_gene: TRBD2; CDR3nt: TGTGCCAGTAGTACCGTGACTAGCGGGGAATACAATGAGCAGTTCTTC; CDR3aa: CASSTVTSGEYNEQFF
len: 12; j_gene: TRBJ1-3; v_gene: TRBV12-3/TRBV12-4; abundance: NA; d_gene: NA; CDR3nt: TGTGCCAGCAGTTTACTGGGAAACACCATATATTTT; CDR3aa: CASSLLGNTIYF
len: 14; j_gene: TRBJ2-7; v_gene: TRBV19; abundance: NA; d_gene: TRBD2; CDR3nt: TGTGCCAGTAGCCTGGGATGGACTAGCAACGAGCAGTACTTC; CDR3aa: CASSLGWTSNEQYF
len: 15; j_gene: TRBJ1-5; v_gene: TRBV6-6; abundance: NA; d_gene: TRBD1; CDR3nt: TGTGCCAGCAGTGGACAGACAGGGGCACGTCAGCCCCAGCATTTT; CDR3aa: CASSGQTGARQPQHF
len: 14; j_gene: TRBJ1-1; v_gene: TRBV6-6; abundance: NA; d_gene: TRBD1; CDR3nt: TGTGCCAGCATCCAGAAAAGGGGGCTGGAAAAAGCTTTCTTT; CDR3aa: CASIQKRGLEKAFF
len: 14; j_gene: TRBJ1-1; v_gene: TRBV7-9; abundance: NA; d_gene: NA; CDR3nt: TGTGCCAGCAGCTTATACAGGGAGGGAAAAGAAGCTTTCTTT; CDR3aa: CASSLYREGKEAFF
len: 15; j_gene: TRBJ2-7; v_gene: TRBV10-2; abundance: NA; d_gene: TRBD2; CDR3nt: TGCGCCAGCAGTGAGGTCGCGGGGGGGCCCTACGAGCAGTACTTC; CDR3aa: CASSEVAGGPYEQYF
len: 18; j_gene: TRBJ1-1; v_gene: TRBV12-5; abundance: NA; d_gene: NA; CDR3nt: TGTGCTAGTGGTTTGGTCCCCACCCGGGGAGGGGGGGTAGGTGAAGCTTTCTTT; CDR3aa: CASGLVPTRGGGVGEAFF
len: 17; j_gene: TRBJ1-1; v_gene: TRBV7-9; abundance: NA; d_gene: TRBD1; CDR3nt: TGTGCCAGCAGCTTAGTAACCAGGGGGGCCTTGAACACTGAAGCTTTCTTT; CDR3aa: CASSLVTRGALNTEAFF
len: 13; j_gene: TRBJ1-1; v_gene: TRBV10-3; abundance: NA; d_gene: NA; CDR3nt: TGTGCCATCAGTGCCAGGGACTACACTGAAGCTTTCTTT; CDR3aa: CAISARDYTEAFF
len: 13; j_gene: TRBJ1-1; v_gene: TRBV19; abundance: once; d_gene: TRBD1; CDR3nt: TGTGCCAGTAGTGGTACCGGGACAGGGGGAGCTTTCTTT; CDR3aa: CASSGTGTGGAFF
len: 13; j_gene: TRBJ1-2; v_gene: TRBV5-5; abundance: NA; d_gene: NA; CDR3nt: TGTGCCAGCAGCTTAGATACATGGTATGGCTACACCTTC; CDR3aa: CASSLDTWYGYTF
len: 11; j_gene: TRBJ2-7; v_gene: TRBV29-1; abundance: NA; d_gene: NA; CDR3nt: TGCAGCGTTGTCCCCCACTACGAGCAGTACTTC; CDR3aa: CSVVPHYEQYF